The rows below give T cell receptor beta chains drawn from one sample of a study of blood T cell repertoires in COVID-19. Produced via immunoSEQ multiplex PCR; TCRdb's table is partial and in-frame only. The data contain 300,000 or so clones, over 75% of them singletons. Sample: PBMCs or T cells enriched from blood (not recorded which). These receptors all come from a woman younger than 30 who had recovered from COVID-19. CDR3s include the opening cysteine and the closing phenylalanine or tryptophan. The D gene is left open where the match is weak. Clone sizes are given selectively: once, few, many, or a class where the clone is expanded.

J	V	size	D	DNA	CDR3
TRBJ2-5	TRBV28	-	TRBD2	TGTGCCAGCAGTCCCCACTCAACGGGACTAGCTCAAGAGACCCAGTACTTC	CASSPHSTGLAQETQYF
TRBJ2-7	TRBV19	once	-	TGTGCCAGTAGTCCCCCATGGGGGGGGCGAGCCGAGCAGTACTTC	CASSPPWGGRAEQYF
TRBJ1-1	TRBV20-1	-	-	TGCAGTGCAGGGAGTAACACTGAAGCTTTCTTT	CSAGSNTEAFF
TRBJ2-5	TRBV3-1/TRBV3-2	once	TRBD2	TGTGCCAGCAGCCCCCGGACTAGCGGGGGGCCCCAGTACTTC	CASSPRTSGGPQYF
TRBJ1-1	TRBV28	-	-	TGTGCCAGCAGGGTATGGGGGAGGCGGAACACTGAAGCTTTCTTT	CASRVWGRRNTEAFF
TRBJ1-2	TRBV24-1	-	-	TGTGCCACCAGTGGCACAGGGTCGGGCTACACCTTC	CATSGTGSGYTF
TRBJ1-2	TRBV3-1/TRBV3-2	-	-	TGTGCCAGCAGCCCCCTATCCCCCCTAGCTAACTATGGCTACACCTTC	CASSPLSPLANYGYTF
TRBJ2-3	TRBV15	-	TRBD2	TGTGCCACCAGCAGAGAACGCGGGACTAGCGGGGGGGCCAAAGATACGCAGTATTTT	CATSRERGTSGGAKDTQYF
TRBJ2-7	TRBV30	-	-	TGTGCCTGGAGTGTGTCTCTCGGGTCCTACGAGCAGTACTTC	CAWSVSLGSYEQYF
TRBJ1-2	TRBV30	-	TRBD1	TGTGCCTGGAGCTCACAGGGGGCAGAGGGCTACACCTTC	CAWSSQGAEGYTF
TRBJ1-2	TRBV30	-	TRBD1	TGTGCCTGGAGGACACAGGGGGCGCTTGGCTACACCTTC	CAWRTQGALGYTF
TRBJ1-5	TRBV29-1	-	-	TGCAGCGTGGGGGGGGGCAGTCAGCCCCAGCATTTT	CSVGGGSQPQHF
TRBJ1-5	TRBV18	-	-	TGTGCCAGCTCACCGGGCCCCTTGGATCAGCCCCAGCATTTT	CASSPGPLDQPQHF
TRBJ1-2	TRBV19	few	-	TGTGCCAGTAGGACTACTTGGGGTGCGGGAGGCTACACCTTC	CASRTTWGAGGYTF
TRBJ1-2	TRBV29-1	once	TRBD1	TGCAGCGTCCAGGGGGAGAGCTATGGCTACACCTTC	CSVQGESYGYTF
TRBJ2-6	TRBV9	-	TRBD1	TGTGCCAGCAGCGTACCGACAGGGGGTGGGGCCAACGTCCTGACTTTC	CASSVPTGGGANVLTF
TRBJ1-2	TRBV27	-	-	TGTGCCAGCAGTTTCTTGGCGGGGGGCTATGGCTACACCTTC	CASSFLAGGYGYTF
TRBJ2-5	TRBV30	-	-	TGTGCCTGGAGTACGAGCGGCCCCGAGACCCAGTACTTC	CAWSTSGPETQYF
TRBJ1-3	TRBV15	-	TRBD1	TGTGCCACCAGCAGAGACAGGGGGGCTGGAAACACCATATATTTT	CATSRDRGAGNTIYF
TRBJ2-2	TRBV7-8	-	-	TGTGCCAGCAGCCAACTCTTCTCCGGGGGTCCAACCGGGGAGCTGTTTTTT	CASSQLFSGGPTGELFF
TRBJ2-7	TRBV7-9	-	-	TGTGCCAGCAGCCCCCTGACCTCCGGGACTCCCTACGAGCAGTACTTC	CASSPLTSGTPYEQYF
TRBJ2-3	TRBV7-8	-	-	TGTGCCAGCAGCTCCCCTCCCAGGGGTGCGCAGTATTTT	CASSSPPRGAQYF
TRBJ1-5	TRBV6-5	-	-	TGTGCCAGCAGTTACTCGCACAGATTAAATCAGCCCCAGCATTTT	CASSYSHRLNQPQHF
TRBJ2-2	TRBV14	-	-	TGTGCCAGCATCCCTCTCGCCGGGGAGCTGTTTTTT	CASIPLAGELFF
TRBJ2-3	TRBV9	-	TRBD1	TGTGCCAGCAGCGTACAGGGGGTATCGGCAGATACGCAGTATTTT	CASSVQGVSADTQYF
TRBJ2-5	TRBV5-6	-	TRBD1	TGTGCCAGCAGCTTCGGGACAGCCACTCTTTACTTC	CASSFGTATLYF
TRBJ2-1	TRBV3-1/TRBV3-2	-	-	TGTGCCAGCAGCCCCCCGGAGCGGACCCTCTCCTACAATGAGCAGTTCTTC	CASSPPERTLSYNEQFF
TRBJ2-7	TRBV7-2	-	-	TGTGCCAGCAGCTTAGCGAGGGGGAACTACGAGCAGTACTTC	CASSLARGNYEQYF
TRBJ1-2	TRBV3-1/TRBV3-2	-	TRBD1	TGTGCCAGCAGCCAATCGCGAACAGGGGCGGATGGCTACACCTTC	CASSQSRTGADGYTF
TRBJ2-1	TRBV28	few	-	TGTGCCAGCAAATTCAGGACAGCACTCAATGAGCAGTTCTTC	CASKFRTALNEQFF
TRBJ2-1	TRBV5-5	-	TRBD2	TGTGCCAGCAGCCAAGGGACTAGCGGGACCGCCCTCTACAATGAGCAGTTCTTC	CASSQGTSGTALYNEQFF
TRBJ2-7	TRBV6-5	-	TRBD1	TGTGCCAGCAGTTACGGACAGGGCGGGGCCTACGAGCAGTACTTC	CASSYGQGGAYEQYF
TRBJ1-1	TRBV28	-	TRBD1	TGTGCCAGCAGGACTCTCCGGACAGGCGCGATGAACACTGAAGCTTTCTTT	CASRTLRTGAMNTEAFF
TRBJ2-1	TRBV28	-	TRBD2	TGTGCCAGCAGTTTCGAGCTACTAGCGGTGTTTGCTGGTGAGCAGTTCTTC	CASSFELLAVFAGEQFF
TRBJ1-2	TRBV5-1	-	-	TGCGCCAGCAGCTTGGCGGCTGGACAAAATGGCTACACCTTC	CASSLAAGQNGYTF
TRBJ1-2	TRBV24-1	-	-	-	CATSVGRGSGLF
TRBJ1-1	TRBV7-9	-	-	TGTGCCAGCAGCTTAAATACAGGGATCATGAACACTGAAGCTTTCTTT	CASSLNTGIMNTEAFF
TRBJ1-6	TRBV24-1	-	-	TGTGCCACCAGTGGTCCACAGGGAAACCCACCCCTCCACTTT	CATSGPQGNPPLHF
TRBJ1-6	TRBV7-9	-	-	TGTGCCAGCAGCCCCCCGGAGGGGAGATCCCACTTT	CASSPPEGRSHF
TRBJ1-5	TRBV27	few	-	TGTGCCAGCAGGATAGGAGGGAGCGAGGGCAATCAGCCCCAGCATTTT	CASRIGGSEGNQPQHF
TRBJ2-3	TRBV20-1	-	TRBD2	TGCAGTGCTAGTACCGCTAGCGGGGGACCAGGAGATACGCAGTATTTT	CSASTASGGPGDTQYF
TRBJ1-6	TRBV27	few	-	TGTGCCAGCAGTTTAGGGGGGGAGGTAAATTCACCCCTCCACTTT	CASSLGGEVNSPLHF
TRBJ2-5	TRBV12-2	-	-	TGTGCAAGTCGCTTAGTGGGCGGGTGGCGGGGGCGAGAGGGAGAGACCCAGTACTTC	CASRLVGGWRGREGETQYF
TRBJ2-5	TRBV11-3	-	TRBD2	TGTGCCAGCAGCCTCGGACTAGCGGACGAGACCCAGTACTTC	CASSLGLADETQYF
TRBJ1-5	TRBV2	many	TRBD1	TGTGCCAGCAGTGAATACAGGGGGTCGGGCCAGCCCCAGCATTTT	CASSEYRGSGQPQHF
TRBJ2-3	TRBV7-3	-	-	TGTGCCAGCAGCTTGAACCTCAGGGATACGCAGTATTTT	CASSLNLRDTQYF
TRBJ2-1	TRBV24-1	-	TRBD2	TGTGCCACCAGTGACTCAAGCGGGGGGGCGCGCAATGAGCAGTTCTTC	CATSDSSGGARNEQFF
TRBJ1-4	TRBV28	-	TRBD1	TGTGCCAGCCGGGACAGGGTCGTTGAAAAACTGTTTTTT	CASRDRVVEKLFF
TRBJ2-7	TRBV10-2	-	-	TGCGCCAGCAGTGCTTCCTCCTACGAGCAGTACTTC	CASSASSYEQYF
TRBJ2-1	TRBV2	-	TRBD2	TGTGCCAGCGAAATGGATAGCGGGAGGGGGTACAATGAGCAGTTCTTC	CASEMDSGRGYNEQFF